This is a list of T cell receptor beta chains from one sample in a study of tumor and adjacent non-tumor tissue in lung cancer. One entry per CDR3 protein, called by TCRdb with MiXCR from the multiplex PCR reads. The sample has 70,000 to 90,000 distinct CDR3 sequences, under 80% seen once. Sequencing was carried out using lung tumor tissue. The receptor source for this set is a woman aged 45-65 years with non-small cell lung cancer. Each CDR3 is given with its conserved first and last residue. A D gene is named only where the DNA matches it firmly. Expanded clones get a size class; other rows say once, few or many, or leave the size out.

abundance	v_gene	j_gene	d_gene	CDR3nt	CDR3aa
once	TRBV6-1	TRBJ1-5	TRBD1	TGTACCAGTAGTTGGGACAGGGGGAATCAGCCCCAGCATTTT	CTSSWDRGNQPQHF
NA	TRBV6-5	TRBJ2-5	TRBD2	TGTGACAGCGGTTACAACGTGGGAGGGACCCAGTACTTT	CDSGYNVGGTQYF
many	TRBV6-2/TRBV6-3	TRBJ2-7	NA	TGTGCCAGCAGTTACGGAGACGAGCAGTACTTC	CASSYGDEQYF
NA	TRBV11-2	TRBJ2-7	NA	TGTGACAGCAGCCGAATGCGATACAGGACCTACGAGCATTACTTC	CDSSRMRYRTYEHYF
once	TRBV29-1	TRBJ2-3	NA	TGCAGCGTAGATAGTACTAACGGGGACACAGATACGCAGTATTTT	CSVDSTNGDTDTQYF
NA	TRBV11-2	TRBJ2-5	NA	TGTGCCAGCAGGATCTCCGAGATCCAGTACTTC	CASRISEIQYF
NA	TRBV10-1	TRBJ2-1	TRBD2	TGCGCCGGCAGTGAGTCTGGGGCGGGAGACAAGCAGTTCTTC	CAGSESGAGDKQFF
once	TRBV5-1	TRBJ2-3	NA	TGCGCCAGCAGCTTGGGGACAGGCAGGAGCGGGAGAGATATGCAATATTTT	CASSLGTGRSGRDMQYF
NA	TRBV12-3/TRBV12-4	TRBJ2-1	TRBD2	TGTGCCAGCAGTTTATTCGTACTAGCGGCCTACAGTGAGCAGTTCTTC	CASSLFVLAAYSEQFF
NA	TRBV5-6	TRBJ2-5	NA	TGTGCCAGCAGCTTGCTGCTAGTGGGAGAAGAGACCCAGTACTTC	CASSLLLVGEETQYF
NA	TRBV11-2	TRBJ2-7	TRBD2	TGTGCCAGCAGCTCAGATCAGGACGGGAGGGCCTCCTACGAGCAGTATTTC	CASSSDQDGRASYEQYF
NA	TRBV28	TRBJ1-2	NA	TGTGCCAGCAGCCTTGGGAGTAACTATGGCTACAGCTTC	CASSLGSNYGYSF
NA	TRBV5-6	TRBJ2-7	TRBD2	TGTGCCAGCAGCTTGGGGACTAGCAACGAGCAGTGCTTC	CASSLGTSNEQCF
NA	TRBV5-4	TRBJ1-2	NA	TGTGCCAGCAGCAGGGACTTTGATGGTTACACCTTC	CASSRDFDGYTF
NA	TRBV6-5	TRBJ2-4	NA	TGTGCCACTATGCTGAGGGTAGGCAAAAACATTCAGTACTTC	CATMLRVGKNIQYF
NA	TRBV6-5	TRBJ2-3	NA	TGTGCCATCAGAGAGACAGGTGGCACAGATACGCAGTATTTT	CAIRETGGTDTQYF
NA	TRBV4-1	TRBJ2-5	NA	TGCGCCAGCAGCCTGGGTAGGGAGCGGTCAGAGACCCAGTACTTC	CASSLGRERSETQYF
NA	TRBV4-1	TRBJ1-5	NA	TGCGCCAGCAGCCAAGAAGGGCTTAGCAATCAGCCCCAACATTTT	CASSQEGLSNQPQHF
NA	TRBV6-5	TRBJ1-2	NA	TGTGGCAGCTTCGGTTCGGTTTGGGGGGTGGCCTATGGCTACACCTTC	CGSFGSVWGVAYGYTF
NA	TRBV4-1	TRBJ2-2	TRBD2	TGCGCCGCTAGAGTAGCGGGGAAAACCGGGGAGCTGTTTTTT	CAARVAGKTGELFF